Presented here are 11 T cell receptor beta chains from one specimen sequenced in a study of graft-versus-host responses after intestinal transplantation. For these TCRs, the target antigens are not known. Assay used: immunoSEQ multiplex PCR; TCRdb lists only in-frame clones, some missing. The data show 40,000 to 60,000 clones, approximately 84% seen once. Sequenced here: unstimulated CD4+ T cells sorted from spleen or lymph node cells, sampled before transplant. The receptors come from a human donor who was the organ donor for an intestinal transplant.

The chain employs TRBV18 and TRBJ1-5; D is ambiguous. Germline V gene lookup returns CDR1 KGHSH and CDR2 LQKENI. Trimming stripped 3 bases from V and 0 bases from J, with 6 bases between. CDR3 length: 14 amino acids. The DNA for the CDR3 is TGTGCCAGCTCACCCGTGTATAGCAATCAGCCCCAGCATTTT. This sequence encodes CASSPVYSNQPQHF.

The gene calls are TRBV5-1 and TRBJ2-3, with D tentatively TRBD1 or TRBD2 (5 bases each). Germline-derived CDR1 and CDR2 are SGHRS and YFSETQ. V was cut by 1 base and J by 1 base, with 7 bases left in between. The CDR3 spans 14 residues. CDR3 DNA: TGCGCCAGCAGCTTGCAGGGAGGCACAGATACGCAGTATTTT. Protein product: CASSLQGGTDTQYF.

The CDR3 coding sequence is TGTGCCAGCAGCTCCCGACTAGCGGATTACGAGCAGTACTTC. Translation gives CASSSRLADYEQYF. The gene calls are TRBV11-2 and TRBJ2-7, with 9 bases aligning to TRBD2. The CDR3 runs 14 residues. Trimming removed 4 bases from V and 4 bases from J; junction bases left unmatched: 5. Germline CDR1 SGHAT, CDR2 FQNNGV. Combining the CDR3 with reference TRBV11-2 and TRBJ2-7 gives the whole variable domain EAGVAQSPRYKIIEKRQSVAFWCNPISGHATLYWYQQILGQGPKLLIQFQNNGVVDDSQLPKDRFSAERLKGVDSTLKIQPAKLEDSAVYLCASSSRLADYEQYFGPGTRLTVT.

The chain recombines TRBV6-5 with TRBJ1-1, with 8 bases identical to TRBD1. This CDR3 is built from 14 residues. J was trimmed by 5 bases and V by 5 bases; bases with no gene match: 7. Germline V gives CDR1 MNHEY, CDR2 SVGAGI. CDR3 sequence reads: CASSPTGGGTEAFF. The CDR3 bases are TGTGCCAGCAGTCCTACAGGGGGGGGGACTGAAGCTTTCTTT.

A few counts support this clone. This chain joins TRBV10-3 and TRBJ1-6; the D gene is possibly TRBD1 (5 bases). Germline V gene sequence: CDR1 ENHRY, CDR2 SYGVKD. The CDR3 runs 12 residues. The germline V and J ends were trimmed by 6 bases and 5 bases, with 5 bases remaining between them. CDR3 DNA: TGTGCCATCAGGGACAATAATTCACCCCTCCACTTT. Translating it yields CAIRDNNSPLHF.

V is TRBV9 and J is TRBJ2-2; unclear D gene. Trimming pared 3 bases from V and 1 base from J, leaving 4 bases between. CDR1 is SGDLS, CDR2 YYNGEE, per germline. CDR3 length: 13 amino acids. For the CDR3, the DNA is TGTGCCAGCAGCGGCAAGAACACCGGGGAGCTGTTTTTT. Protein sequence: CASSGKNTGELFF.

The V call is TRBV6-6, the J call TRBJ2-1, with TRBD2 matching 10 bases. The CDR3 loop spans 16 amino acids. The germline CDR1 and CDR2 sequences are MNHNY and SVGAGI (reference sequence). V trimming: 1 base; J trimming: 7 bases; junction bases outside the gene matches: 7. The CDR3 nucleotides are TGTGCCAGCAGTTACTTCAGGGGTAGCGGGAGGAATGAGCAGTTCTTC. Translating it yields CASSYFRGSGRNEQFF.

The chain employs TRBV9 and TRBJ1-2; no clear D gene. This CDR3 region has 14 residues. The germline CDR1 and CDR2 sequences are SGDLS and YYNGEE. V was trimmed by 0 bases and J by 2 bases, leaving 8 bases between them. CDR3 DNA sequence: TGTGCCAGCAGCGTAGCACGGGCGAACTATGGCTACACCTTC. It is translated as CASSVARANYGYTF.

The DNA for the CDR3 is TGTGCCAGCAGTGACACCTACGAGCAGTACTTC. It is translated as CASSDTYEQYF. The chain has TRBV6-1 and TRBJ2-7; unclear D gene. Germline CDR1 and CDR2: MNHNS and SASEGT. V was trimmed by 3 bases and J by 2 bases, leaving 2 bases between them. The CDR3 sequence is 11 residues long.

This chain links TRBV10-3 with TRBJ1-2, with a weak D call TRBD1 (5 bases). The CDR3 covers 14 residues. Germline CDR1 ENHRY, CDR2 SYGVKD. The V and J ends lost 10 bases and 2 bases respectively, with 17 bases between them. The DNA of the CDR3 is TGTGCCACCCAGCTCGAGGGGACCAACTATGGCTACACCTTC. This translates into CATQLEGTNYGYTF.

V and J are TRBV7-2 and TRBJ2-5; 9 nucleotides agree with TRBD1. V lost 4 bases to trimming and J lost 2 bases; unmatched junction nucleotides: 5. The CDR3 is 15 amino acids. Germline assignment: CDR1 SGHTA and CDR2 FQGNSA. For the CDR3, the DNA is TGTGCCAGCAGCTCCACGGGACAGGGACAAGAGACCCAGTACTTC. Protein product: CASSSTGQGQETQYF.